This is a list of T cell receptor beta chains from one sample in a study of a mutant IDH1 vaccine in newly diagnosed glioma. Assay used: immunoSEQ multiplex PCR; TCRdb lists only in-frame clones, some missing. The repertoire has 60,000 to 75,000 clones, more than 75% of them found once; the top ten carry 2% to 2.5%. The antigens for these receptors are not known. Material: PBMCs, obtained from a glioma patient whose treatment included an IDH1 peptide vaccine. Source of these receptors: a man aged 25 to 40 with glioma. Each CDR3 is given with its conserved first and last residue. Each record gives: J gene, V gene, clone size, CDR3 protein. Clone sizes are given selectively: once, few, many, or a class where the clone is expanded.

TRBJ2-1	TRBV7-9	few	CASSLVAERGEEQFF
TRBJ1-6	TRBV9	-	CASSVGQGGPYNSPLHF
TRBJ1-2	TRBV28	once	CASSYNVYGYTF
TRBJ2-7	TRBV5-4	-	CASSLEDYEQYF
TRBJ1-2	TRBV15	-	CATRPGQLRGYTF
TRBJ2-7	TRBV6-1	-	CASSADGFYEQYF
TRBJ2-7	TRBV19	-	CASSTDISYEQYF
TRBJ1-3	TRBV18	few	CASSLLSGRLSGNTIYF
TRBJ1-1	TRBV4-1	few	CASSPGQLNTEAFF
TRBJ1-6	TRBV30	-	CAWSRTDNSALHF
TRBJ2-3	TRBV9	-	CASSAGTGGTDTQYF
TRBJ2-7	TRBV15	-	CATSRGGTSDEQYF
TRBJ1-5	TRBV27	-	CASSSEKLSGGWVANQPQHF
TRBJ2-5	TRBV10-3	-	CAISEQTQETQYF
TRBJ2-6	TRBV5-1	few	CASSLEPGMVPGANVLTF
TRBJ2-2	TRBV2	-	CASSPKGQGRSRELFF
TRBJ1-1	TRBV5-6	-	CASSLAGEGGDTEAFF
TRBJ2-5	TRBV5-4	few	CASSAGLAGGRMETQYF
TRBJ2-1	TRBV19	-	CASSMSYSYNEQFF
TRBJ2-5	TRBV7-9	medium-sized	CASSPSGFQETQYF
TRBJ2-2	TRBV28	-	CASSPPPRSHTGELFF
TRBJ1-3	TRBV20-1	few	CSASTEGTIYF
TRBJ2-1	TRBV30	few	CAWSDQVEQFF
TRBJ2-3	TRBV10-1	-	CASSPGTSAWGDTQYF
TRBJ2-2	TRBV18	-	CASSPVQAAGELFF
TRBJ1-5	TRBV19	-	CASNLPGTGVSQPQHF
TRBJ2-5	TRBV15	-	CATSIAGTTQETQYF
TRBJ1-4	TRBV28	-	CASGRTRTTGPNEKLFF
TRBJ1-1	TRBV2	few	CASMGGAEAFF
TRBJ1-1	TRBV7-2	once	CASSLYGGATEAFF
TRBJ2-7	TRBV7-9	-	CASSSDRGKYEQYF
TRBJ2-2	TRBV27	-	CASSLVAGDTGELFF
TRBJ1-1	TRBV7-3	-	CASRWEMNTEAFF
TRBJ2-2	TRBV7-3	-	CASSLWVSGDHTGELFF
TRBJ1-2	TRBV28	once	CASSLDPRGFDGYTF
TRBJ2-3	TRBV27	-	CASSLFGAGPDTQYF
TRBJ1-2	TRBV6-1	-	CASSDPVGQGTVNTF
TRBJ1-5	TRBV15	-	CATSRDFGTQPQHF
TRBJ1-3	TRBV7-6	-	CASSLGGGFGNTIYF
TRBJ2-7	TRBV5-4	-	CASSLMAGDRYEQYF
TRBJ2-1	TRBV7-9	-	CASSFDNEQFF
TRBJ1-2	TRBV27	-	CASSFTLTGEGYTF
TRBJ2-7	TRBV6-1	once	CASSESQSLYEQYF
TRBJ1-1	TRBV18	-	CASSGQGGTEAFF
TRBJ1-2	TRBV27	-	CASSFSGWEGLTF
TRBJ1-2	TRBV2	-	CASRKNLRENGYTF
TRBJ1-1	TRBV6-5	few	CASGRGNTEAFF
TRBJ2-5	TRBV6-6	-	CATGFGETQYF